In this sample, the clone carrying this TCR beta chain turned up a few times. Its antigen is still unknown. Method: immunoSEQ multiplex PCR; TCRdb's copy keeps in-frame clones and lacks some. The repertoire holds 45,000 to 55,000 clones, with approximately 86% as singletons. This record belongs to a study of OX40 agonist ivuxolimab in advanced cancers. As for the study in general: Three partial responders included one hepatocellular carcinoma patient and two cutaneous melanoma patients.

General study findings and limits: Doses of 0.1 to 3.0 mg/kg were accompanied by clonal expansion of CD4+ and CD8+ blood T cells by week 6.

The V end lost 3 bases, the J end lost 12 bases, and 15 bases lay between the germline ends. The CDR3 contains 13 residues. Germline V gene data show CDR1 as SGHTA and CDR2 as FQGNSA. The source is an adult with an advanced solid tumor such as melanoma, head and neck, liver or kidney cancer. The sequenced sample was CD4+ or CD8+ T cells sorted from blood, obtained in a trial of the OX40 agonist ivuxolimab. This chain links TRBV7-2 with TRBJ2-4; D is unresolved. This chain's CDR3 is CASSFDGRSDQYF. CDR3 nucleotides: TGTGCCAGCAGCTTTGACGGGCGGTCCGATCAGTACTTC.